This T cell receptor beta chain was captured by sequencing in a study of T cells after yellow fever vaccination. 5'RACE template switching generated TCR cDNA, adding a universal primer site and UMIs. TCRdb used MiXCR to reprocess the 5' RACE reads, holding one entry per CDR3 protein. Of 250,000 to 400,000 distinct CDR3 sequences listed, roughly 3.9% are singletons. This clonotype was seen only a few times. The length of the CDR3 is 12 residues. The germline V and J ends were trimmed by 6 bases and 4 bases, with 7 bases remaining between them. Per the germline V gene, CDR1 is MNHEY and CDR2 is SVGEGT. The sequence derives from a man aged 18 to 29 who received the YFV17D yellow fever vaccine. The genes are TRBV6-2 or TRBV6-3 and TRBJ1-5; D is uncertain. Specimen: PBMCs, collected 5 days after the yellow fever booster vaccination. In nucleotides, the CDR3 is TGTGCCAGCAGACTGCCGAATCAGCCCCAGCATTTT. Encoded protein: CASRLPNQPQHF.